This T cell receptor (beta chain) was found in a study of T-cell reconstitution after alpha-beta-depleted transplantation in children. Using unique molecular identifiers, the investigators prepared the TCRbeta library. TCRdb used MiXCR to reprocess the PCR reads, holding one entry per CDR3 protein. The sample carries approximately 400,000 distinct CDR3 sequences, 11% recorded once. The V gene's germline CDR1 is MNHEY and CDR2 SVGAGI. This CDR3 spans 13 amino acids. The V and J ends lost 2 bases and 8 bases respectively, with 10 bases between them. The chain combines TRBV6-5 with TRBJ2-1; D remains unclear. The source is a human donor who donated a stem cell graft to a child with acute myeloid leukemia. This specimen consisted of PBMCs from the stem cell graft donor, obtained from the stem cell graft. The CDR3 sequence is CASSYPPGDEQFF. In DNA form, the CDR3 reads TGTGCCAGCAGTTACCCACCAGGCGATGAGCAGTTCTTC.